This is a list of T cell receptor beta chains from one sample in a study of blood T cell repertoires in COVID-19. The protocol was immunoSEQ multiplex PCR, while the TCRdb copy is restricted to in-frame clones and leaves out a portion. This repertoire shows about 390,000 clones, 87% found once; its top ten account for roughly 10%. The sequenced sample consisted of PBMCs or T cells enriched from blood (not recorded which). All receptors derive from a woman in her forties or fifties who had recovered from COVID-19. Each CDR3 is given with its conserved first and last residue. D genes are given only for firm matches. Clone size is not always given. Where it is, it says once, few, many or a class for expanded clones.

size,D,J,V,DNA,CDR3
-,TRBD1,TRBJ1-2,TRBV6-2/TRBV6-3,TGTGCCAGCAGCCCCGGGACAGGATTGAGCTATGGCTACACCTTC,CASSPGTGLSYGYTF
-,-,TRBJ1-2,TRBV7-9,TGTGCCAGCAGCTTAGTTTATGGAGAGCGCTATGGCTACACCTTC,CASSLVYGERYGYTF
once,-,TRBJ1-2,TRBV10-3,TGTGCCATCCGACAGTACTATGGCTACACCTTC,CAIRQYYGYTF
-,-,TRBJ2-7,TRBV2,TGTGCCATGTCGGACACCTACTACGAGCAGTACTTC,CAMSDTYYEQYF
-,TRBD2,TRBJ2-1,TRBV18,TGTGCCAGCTCACCACAAGCGGGGGGGATTGAGCAGTTCTTC,CASSPQAGGIEQFF
-,-,TRBJ1-4,TRBV30,TGTGCCTGGAGGCCTTTGCAGGCGGGTGGGTTGTTTTTT,CAWRPLQAGGLFF
-,TRBD2,TRBJ2-2,TRBV7-8,TGTGCCAGCAGCTCGGGACTAGGCCAGAACACCGGGGAGCTGTTTTTT,CASSSGLGQNTGELFF
-,-,TRBJ1-2,TRBV7-9,TGTGCCAGCAGCTTAGCATACAGACACTATGGCTACACCTTC,CASSLAYRHYGYTF
-,TRBD1,TRBJ2-1,TRBV19,TGTGCCAGTAGACAGACCCGGACAGGGAAAAATGAGCAGTTCTTC,CASRQTRTGKNEQFF
-,-,TRBJ1-3,TRBV29-1,TGCGCCGGGAGGCGGCCTTCTGGAAACACCATATATTTT,CAGRRPSGNTIYF
-,-,TRBJ2-1,TRBV6-1,TGTGCCAGCAGTGTTGACAGACTTCTGAGCTCCTACAATGAGCAGTTCTTC,CASSVDRLLSSYNEQFF
-,-,TRBJ1-2,TRBV28,TGTGCCAGCAGTCCCCGTTTTAACTATGGCTACACCTTC,CASSPRFNYGYTF
-,TRBD1,TRBJ1-6,TRBV5-4,TGTGCCAGCAGAAATCCGGGACAGATAAATTCACCCCTCCACTTT,CASRNPGQINSPLHF
once,-,TRBJ1-1,TRBV4-1,TGCGCCAGCAGCCAAGAAAGGAAGGGGCCGCCTCTTGTAGCTTTCTTT,CASSQERKGPPLVAFF
once,-,TRBJ1-1,TRBV7-9,TGTGCCAGCAGCTTAGCCGTAAGTCAGGGTTTAGTCACTGAAGCTTTCTTT,CASSLAVSQGLVTEAFF
-,-,TRBJ2-7,TRBV4-3,TGCGCCAGCAGCCAAGATAGGGGCTTAGGGGGCTACGAGCAGTACTTC,CASSQDRGLGGYEQYF
-,-,TRBJ1-1,TRBV7-2,TGTGCCAGCAGCTTAGTGCGAGGGAGTGAAGCTTTCTTT,CASSLVRGSEAFF
once,-,TRBJ2-7,TRBV27,TGTGCCAGCAGTCCAACTGTGACAGGAGGAGGTGGGGAGCAGTACTTC,CASSPTVTGGGGEQYF
-,-,TRBJ1-6,TRBV30,TGTGCCTGGAGTTTACTGACATCAGGAAATTCACCCCTCCACTTT,CAWSLLTSGNSPLHF
few,TRBD1,TRBJ2-5,TRBV27,TGTGCCAGCAGTCACCGGGACAGCCAAGAGACCCAGTACTTC,CASSHRDSQETQYF
-,TRBD2,TRBJ2-1,TRBV28,TGTGCCAGCAGTTTAAGCGGGAGCTCCTACAATGAGCAGTTCTTC,CASSLSGSSYNEQFF
-,-,TRBJ1-4,TRBV28,TGTGCCAGCAGCGTGGACAGCGGCCTGCGGGAAAAACTGTTTTTT,CASSVDSGLREKLFF
-,-,TRBJ1-1,TRBV7-2,TGTGCCAGCAGCTTATACAGGAACACTGAAGCTTTCTTT,CASSLYRNTEAFF
-,TRBD1,TRBJ1-2,TRBV27,TGTGCCAGCAGTCAGGACAGGGGATATGGCTACACCTTC,CASSQDRGYGYTF
-,-,TRBJ1-3,TRBV3-1/TRBV3-2,TGTGCCAGCAGCCACCCGACAGTCCGCTCTGGAAACACCATATATTTT,CASSHPTVRSGNTIYF
-,-,TRBJ1-6,TRBV28,TGTGCCAGCAGGACCGGACAGTCGGTCGGTAATTCACCCCTCCACTTT,CASRTGQSVGNSPLHF